This T cell receptor beta chain is from a study of blood T cell repertoires in COVID-19. The authors' processing: Nucleated cell number was recorded as an estimate derived from reference gene primer amplification. Only in-frame clones appear in the TCRdb table, and some are missing; sequencing was by immunoSEQ multiplex PCR. That table furnishes V, J and clone size, whereas the DNA furnished D and trimming. This sample has 130,000 or so clones, with more than 75% found just once. A single count supports this clone. The CDR3 is made up of 14 amino acids. V lost 5 bases, J lost 7 bases, and 6 bases stayed unmatched. Germline V gene lookup returns CDR1 SGHVS and CDR2 FQNEAQ.

The receptor's source is a man between 60 and 75 years old with acute or convalescent COVID-19. The rearrangement uses TRBV7-8 and TRBJ2-2, with 8 bases fitting TRBD2. Sequencing used peripheral blood. The CDR3 sequence: CASSPREGVGELFF. CDR3 nucleotide sequence: TGTGCCAGCAGCCCCCGGGAGGGCGTCGGGGAGCTGTTTTTT. The full variable domain, its missing parts supplied by reference TRBV7-8 and TRBJ2-2, is GAGVSQSPRYKVAKRGQDVALRCDPISGHVSLFWYQQALGQGPEFLTYFQNEAQLDKSGLPSDRFFAERPEGSVSTLKIQRTQQEDSAVYLCASSPREGVGELFFGEGSRLTVL.